This T cell receptor beta chain was identified during a study of cytomegalovirus exposure and HLA in healthy donors. Germline lookup yields CDR1 SGDLS and CDR2 YYNGEE. CDR3 size: 13 residues. Trimming left V 9 bases short and J 4 bases short, with 15 bases between. Comment on this clone: What it binds is unknown.

Study-level results: The study listed approximately 170 cytomegalovirus-associated TCR beta chains.

With 60 Vbeta and 13 Jbeta primers, the PCR was carried out. Produced via immunoSEQ multiplex PCR; TCRdb's table is partial and in-frame only. This sample has 50,000 to 80,000 clones; under 80% occur once, and the top ten carry about 5.5%. The sequence derives from a male donor in good health and CMV-seropositive. This chain connects TRBV9 to TRBJ2-3; possibly TRBD1 for D (6 bases). Sequencing was carried out using PBMCs. The CDR3 sequence is CATTGLVADTQYF. CDR3 sequence (DNA): TGTGCCACCACAGGGTTAGTTGCAGATACGCAGTATTTT.